This TCR beta chain emerged from a study of blood T cell repertoires in COVID-19. Study context: Sites across the United States, Italy and Spain contributed samples from acute and convalescent COVID-19. Sources were T cells, B-cell-depleted T cells, or PBMCs; the material itself was cDNA or gDNA.

Original processing methods: Counts of nucleated cells, estimated from reference gene primer amplification, were obtained. Sequenced by immunoSEQ multiplex PCR; TCRdb stores in-frame clones only, minus some. Clone size and the V and J calls come from that table; the DNA yielded D and trimming. This sample carries 95,000 to 120,000 clones, about 88% of them seen once, and the ten largest clones take roughly 8.1%. This clone was picked up a small number of times. J gave up 4 bases and V 1 base, and 5 bases lay outside the gene matches. CDR1 is SEHNR and CDR2 is FQNEAQ in the germline V gene (reference sequence). The CDR3 extends over 17 amino acids.

The TCR was taken from a woman aged 70-85 years who had recovered from COVID-19. What was sequenced was peripheral blood. V is TRBV7-9 and J is TRBJ1-6; 9 bases line up with TRBD1. The CDR3 reads CASSLGHGTGYNSPLHF. CDR3 sequence (DNA): TGTGCCAGCAGCTTAGGCCATGGGACAGGGTATAATTCACCCCTCCACTTT. Using reference TRBV7-9 and TRBJ1-6 for the parts outside the CDR3, the full variable domain is DTGVSQNPRHKITKRGQNVTFRCDPISEHNRLYWYRQTLGQGPEFLTYFQNEAQLEKSRLLSDRFSAERPKGSFSTLEIQRTEQGDSAMYLCASSLGHGTGYNSPLHFGNGTRLTVT.